The sequence of this T cell receptor (beta chain) was determined in a study of T cell responses to AZD1222 COVID-19 vaccine. This table comes from immunoSEQ multiplex PCR, and its TCRdb copy is limited to in-frame clones, with some not included. The sample contains 80,000 or so clones, 70% to 85% of which appear only once. Sample: peripheral blood, taken on day 0 of AZD1222 vaccination. The sequence came from an adult in good health.

This CDR3 reads CASSPGGQRVGLAKNIQYF. CDR3 bases: TGTGCCAGCAGCCCGGGTGGACAGCGGGTAGGCCTAGCCAAAAACATTCAGTACTTC. This sequence joins TRBV7-6 and TRBJ2-4, with D perhaps TRBD1 or TRBD2 (6 bases each). This CDR3 has 19 amino acids. Germline V gene sequence: CDR1 SGHVS, CDR2 FNYEAQ. V was shortened by 5 bases and J by 0 bases, with 23 bases between the two germline ends.